Presented here are 16 T cell receptor beta chains from one specimen sequenced in a study of identical twins. In TCRdb, the 5' RACE reads were re-called with MiXCR into one record per CDR3 protein. The data show 200,000 to 250,000 distinct CDR3 sequences, with approximately 5.9% seen just once and more than 14% held by the top ten. The sample was also linked to a second study, of T cells expressing NK-cell markers.

Specimen: CD8+ T cells sorted from blood. The receptors were gathered from a woman between 18 and 29 years old in good health.

This clonotype came up many times. DNA of the CDR3: TGCAGTGCTAGGAACCCCCCCGGGACTTCTTTAGAGACCCAGTACTTC. This gives the protein CSARNPPGTSLETQYF. The V and J genes are TRBV20-1 and TRBJ2-5; tentatively, D is TRBD2 (6 bases). The V and J ends lost 3 bases and 4 bases respectively, with 21 bases between them. The CDR3 runs to 16 residues. Germline V CDR1 and CDR2: DFQATT, SNEGSKA (reference sequence).

This clonotype was counted between two and nine times. The chain uses TRBV7-9 and TRBJ2-7, with TRBD1 as a possible D gene (5 bases). The CDR3 has 14 amino acids. In germline, CDR1 is SEHNR, CDR2 FQNEAQ (reference sequence). V was clipped by 6 bases and J by 2 bases, with 14 bases between them. CDR3 sequence: CASSWQGIPYEQYF. CDR3 DNA: TGTGCCAGCAGTTGGCAGGGTATTCCCTACGAGCAGTACTTC.

The rearrangement links TRBV2 to TRBJ2-2; D unclear. Germline lookup yields CDR1 SNHLY and CDR2 FYNNEI. The CDR3 covers 15 residues. The germline V and J ends were trimmed by 7 bases and 7 bases, with 19 bases remaining between them. The CDR3 sequence: CASTGFPFEDGELFF. The CDR3 nucleotides read TGTGCCAGCACGGGTTTTCCTTTTGAGGACGGGGAGCTGTTTTTT.

This sequence joins TRBV6-1 and TRBJ2-3; D may correspond to TRBD1 or TRBD2 (5 bases each). V was trimmed by 4 bases and J by 0 bases, leaving 11 bases between them. The CDR3 is 15 amino acids. Germline V gene lookup returns CDR1 MNHNS and CDR2 SASEGT. CDR3 in amino acids: CASSGPGPSTDTQYF. The DNA for the CDR3 is TGTGCCAGCAGTGGTCCGGGACCGAGCACAGATACGCAGTATTTT.

This clonotype occurred a few times. J is TRBJ2-3 and V is TRBV5-6, with 9 bases lining up with TRBD2. The V and J ends lost 4 bases and 1 base, in that order; junction bases with no gene match: 4. The CDR3 consists of 15 residues. Germline values: CDR1 SGHDT, CDR2 YYEEEE. The CDR3 sequence is CASSQRLAGTDTQYF. In DNA form, the CDR3 reads TGTGCCAGCAGCCAGAGACTAGCGGGCACAGATACGCAGTATTTT.

This clonotype was picked up many times. The rearrangement uses TRBV6-5 and TRBJ1-6; possible D gene TRBD1, 5 bases. Trimming pared 0 bases from V and 6 bases from J, leaving 21 bases between. In germline, CDR1 is MNHEY, CDR2 SVGAGI. This CDR3 is 19 amino acids long. The CDR3 DNA follows: TGTGCCAGCAGTTACTCGAGCAGGGCGCTATGGGGGGGTAATTCACCCCTCCACTTT. This gives the protein CASSYSSRALWGGNSPLHF.

This clonotype was picked up a small number of times. J is TRBJ1-1 and V is TRBV6-5; D is unresolved. V gave up 6 bases and J gave up 8 bases, with 13 bases separating them. CDR1 MNHEY and CDR2 SVGAGI come from the germline V gene. The CDR3 runs 12 residues. As DNA, the CDR3 is TGTGCCAGCAGCTCGGGGAGTTGGGAAGCTTTCTTT. It translates to CASSSGSWEAFF.

This clonotype was observed many times. The CDR3: CASSRGLPRDTQYF. As DNA, the CDR3 is TGCGCCAGCAGCAGGGGACTACCGAGAGATACGCAGTATTTT. The rearrangement links TRBV5-1 to TRBJ2-3; 7 positions agree with TRBD2. This CDR3 contains 14 residues. Germline V gene lookup returns CDR1 SGHRS and CDR2 YFSETQ. The trim removed 4 bases at V and 5 bases at J, leaving 7 bases unmatched.

The rearrangement uses TRBV2 and TRBJ2-2; a weak D match, TRBD2 (6 bases). CDR3 length equals 15 residues. Trimming pared 1 base from V and 4 bases from J, leaving 10 bases between. CDR1 and CDR2 from the germline V gene are SNHLY and FYNNEI. The CDR3 DNA follows: TGTGCCAGCAGTGAAGTGCAGGGAGGCACCGGGGAGCTGTTTTTT. Translated: CASSEVQGGTGELFF.

This clonotype was counted ten times or more. The chain couples TRBV7-9 to TRBJ2-7; 9 positions agree with TRBD1. The CDR3 sequence is 14 residues long. Trimming took 5 bases from V and 3 from J; bases not matched to a gene: 5. CDR1 and CDR2 (germline): SEHNR, FQNEAQ (reference sequence). The CDR3 coding sequence is TGTGCCAGCAGCGGGGACAGGGTTCTCTACGAGCAGTACTTC. It yields the protein CASSGDRVLYEQYF. Supplemented by reference TRBV7-9 and TRBJ2-7, the full variable domain reads DTGVSQNPRHKITKRGQNVTFRCDPISEHNRLYWYRQTLGQGPEFLTYFQNEAQLEKSRLLSDRFSAERPKGSFSTLEIQRTEQGDSAMYLCASSGDRVLYEQYFGPGTRLTVT.

This rearrangement joins TRBV2 to TRBJ2-6; D is unresolved. V was pared by 6 bases and J by 0 bases, with 3 bases between. Germline values: CDR1 SNHLY, CDR2 FYNNEI. The CDR3 has 13 amino acids. CDR3 DNA: TGTGCCAGCAGCATCTCTGGGGCCAACGTCCTGACTTTC. This translates into CASSISGANVLTF. Supplemented by reference TRBV2 and TRBJ2-6, the full variable domain reads EPEVTQTPSHQVTQMGQEVILRCVPISNHLYFYWYRQILGQKVEFLVSFYNNEISEKSEIFDDQFSVERPDGSNFTLKIRSTKLEDSAMYFCASSISGANVLTFGAGSRLTVL.

As DNA, the CDR3 is TGTGCCAGCAGCTTTCGATCGTCCGATACTGAAGCTTTCTTT. Amino acid sequence: CASSFRSSDTEAFF. This chain joins TRBV7-9 and TRBJ1-1; D gene ambiguous. Germline V gene sequence: CDR1 SEHNR, CDR2 FQNEAQ (reference sequence). With 3 bases removed from V and 5 bases from J, the gap between germline ends came to 13 bases. The CDR3 sequence is 14 residues long.

This clonotype was counted a few times. The chain joins TRBV5-1 to TRBJ1-1; 9 nucleotides align to TRBD1. The germline V gene has CDR1 SGHRS and CDR2 YFSETQ. This CDR3 contains 13 residues. The CDR3 here is CATTGGEDTEAFF. CDR3 DNA sequence: TGCGCTACGACAGGGGGTGAGGACACTGAAGCTTTCTTT. Combining the CDR3 with reference TRBV5-1 and TRBJ1-1 gives the whole variable domain KAGVTQTPRYLIKTRGQQVTLSCSPISGHRSVSWYQQTPGQGLQFLFEYFSETQRNKGNFPGRFSGRQFSNSRSEMNVSTLELGDSALYLCATTGGEDTEAFFGQGTRLTVV.

This clonotype was seen only a few times. The V gene is TRBV7-9, the J gene TRBJ2-2; tentative D call: TRBD2 (5 bases). Germline assignment: CDR1 SEHNR and CDR2 FQNEAQ (reference sequence). This CDR3 is 15 amino acids long. Trimming shortened V by 5 bases and J by 6 bases, and 16 bases separated the two germline ends. Here the CDR3 DNA reads TGTGCCAGCAGCGCAACAATACTAGTTGCCGGGGAGCTGTTTTTT. Translated, it gives CASSATILVAGELFF.

V is TRBV27 and J is TRBJ2-1; 7 positions match TRBD1. The CDR3 is 13 amino acids. V trimming: 0 bases; J trimming: 10 bases; junction bases outside the gene matches: 3. Germline assignment: CDR1 MNHEY and CDR2 SMNVEV (reference sequence). The CDR3 sequence is CASSLSGGREQFF. The CDR3 DNA reads as TGTGCCAGCAGTTTATCAGGGGGCAGGGAGCAGTTCTTC.

This clonotype was detected only a few times. This chain uses TRBV21-1 with TRBJ1-1; TRBD1 was called by the table and not checked on the DNA. TRBV21-1 is a documented pseudogene. CDR3 length: 18 amino acids. Written as DNA, the CDR3 is TGTGCCAGCAGCAAGCAGGGGGTTAAGATATCGATGAACACTGAAGCTTTCTTT. This encodes CASSKQGVKISMNTEAFF.